The next 32 T cell receptor beta chains were all read from a single sample in a study of identical twins. From the 5' RACE reads, TCRdb called clonotypes with MiXCR, one entry per CDR3 protein. The sample shows about 690,000 distinct CDR3 sequences, around 20% of them seen only once. This same sample was also taken into another study, of T cells expressing NK-cell markers.

Sequencing was performed on PBMCs. These receptors all come from a woman aged 18-29 years in good health.

The chain uses TRBV20-1 and TRBJ2-7, with 7 bases identical to TRBD2. The CDR3 has 16 residues. CDR1 DFQATT and CDR2 SNEGSKA come from the germline V gene (reference sequence). V lost 0 bases, J lost 5 bases, and 13 bases stayed unmatched. The CDR3 DNA sequence: TGCAGTGCTAGAGATCTGGGCGGGAGCACATTTAACGAGCAGTACTTC. Residues: CSARDLGGSTFNEQYF.

This rearrangement joins TRBV5-1 to TRBJ2-1, with a weak D call TRBD2 (6 bases). Trimming removed 3 bases at V and 6 bases at J, with 19 bases between. This CDR3 spans 16 amino acids. The germline V gene has CDR1 SGHRS and CDR2 YFSETQ. CDR3 coding DNA: TGCGCCAGCAGCTCGGGACTTATGAAGGGTAGCAATGAGCAGTTCTTC. Encoded protein: CASSSGLMKGSNEQFF. The whole variable domain, filled in from reference TRBV5-1 and TRBJ2-1, reads KAGVTQTPRYLIKTRGQQVTLSCSPISGHRSVSWYQQTPGQGLQFLFEYFSETQRNKGNFPGRFSGRQFSNSRSEMNVSTLELGDSALYLCASSSGLMKGSNEQFFGPGTRLTVL.

This clonotype was seen only a few times. J is TRBJ2-5 and V is TRBV15; 9 bases are a match to TRBD2. This CDR3 spans 15 amino acids. The junction had 6 bases not matched to a gene; V was cut back by 3 bases and J by 4 bases. CDR1 is LNHNV, CDR2 YYDKDF, per germline (reference sequence). For the CDR3, the DNA is TGTGCCACCAGCAGGGGACGAGCGGGGGGAGAGACCCAGTACTTC. It is translated as CATSRGRAGGETQYF.

The rearrangement links TRBV19 to TRBJ2-7, with 8 bases fitting TRBD1. CDR3 size: 15 residues. J was trimmed by 2 bases and V by 6 bases; bases with no gene match: 9. The germline V gene has CDR1 LNHDA and CDR2 SQIVND (reference sequence). CDR3 sequence (DNA): TGTGCCAGTAGCCCAGGGGGCATAGGACCCTACGAGCAGTACTTC. Its protein product is CASSPGGIGPYEQYF. Full variable domain (remainder filled in from reference TRBV19 and TRBJ2-7): DGGITQSPKYLFRKEGQNVTLSCEQNLNHDAMYWYRQDPGQGLRLIYYSQIVNDFQKGDIAEGYSVSREKKESFPLTVTSAQKNPTAFYLCASSPGGIGPYEQYFGPGTRLTVT.

This clonotype came up a few times. The chain carries TRBV6-5 and TRBJ2-3; 9 nucleotides align to TRBD2. Germline V gene sequence: CDR1 MNHEY, CDR2 SVGAGI. V shed 2 bases and J 6 bases; nucleotides not matched to a gene: 12. This CDR3 spans 17 amino acids. CDR3 region: CASSYPGRGGRGDTQYF. Here the CDR3 DNA reads TGTGCCAGCAGTTACCCGGGACGTGGCGGGAGGGGGGATACGCAGTATTTT.

This chain links TRBV4-3 with TRBJ2-1; TRBD1 might be the D (6 bases). Germline assignment: CDR1 LGHNA and CDR2 YSLEER. Deletions cut 5 bases from V and 8 bases from J, with 16 bases between. This CDR3 is built from 14 residues. Here the CDR3 reads CASSFLQGKDEQFF. DNA of the CDR3: TGCGCCAGCAGCTTCCTACAGGGTAAGGATGAGCAGTTCTTC.

The CDR3 region is CSARDRGGTYEQYF. For the CDR3, the DNA is TGCAGTGCTAGAGATCGGGGGGGGACTTACGAGCAGTACTTC. The chain couples TRBV20-1 to TRBJ2-7; 8 bases agree with TRBD2. V trimming: 0 bases; J trimming: 4 bases; junction bases outside the gene matches: 5. Germline assignment: CDR1 DFQATT and CDR2 SNEGSKA (reference sequence). The CDR3 is made up of 14 amino acids.

This clonotype was seen a few times. The chain couples TRBV7-9 to TRBJ2-3; TRBD2 is a possible D gene (6 bases). This CDR3 comprises 12 residues. CDR1 and CDR2 from the germline V gene are SEHNR and FQNEAQ (reference sequence). V was shortened by 10 bases and J by 5 bases, with 13 bases between the two germline ends. The DNA of the CDR3 is TGTGCCAACTCATGGCGGGAAGATACGCAGTATTTT. Translating gives CANSWREDTQYF.

This clonotype was detected only a few times. V usage is TRBV20-1 and J usage is TRBJ2-3, with 11 bases identical to TRBD1. CDR1 DFQATT and CDR2 SNEGSKA come from the germline V gene (reference sequence). V shed 3 bases and J 6 bases; nucleotides not matched to a gene: 2. The CDR3 is 13 residues long. CDR3 nucleotides: TGCAGTGCTAGGGACAGGGGGCCGGATACGCAGTATTTT. Encoded protein: CSARDRGPDTQYF.

This chain joins TRBV7-2 and TRBJ1-6; D gene uncertain. The germline CDR1 and CDR2 sequences are SGHTA and FQGNSA. This CDR3 is 16 amino acids long. Trimming cost V 1 base and J 7 bases, with 14 bases left between them. The CDR3 here is CASSLVPGRYNSPLHF. CDR3 in DNA: TGTGCCAGCAGCTTAGTGCCGGGCCGGTACAATTCACCCCTCCACTTT.

The rearrangement uses TRBV20-1 and TRBJ2-2; no clear D gene. Trimming pared 2 bases from V and 1 base from J, leaving 5 bases between. Germline lookup yields CDR1 DFQATT and CDR2 SNEGSKA (reference sequence). CDR3 length: 13 amino acids. In DNA, the CDR3 is TGCAGTGCTAGACCAGTGAACACCGGGGAGCTGTTTTTT. This gives the protein CSARPVNTGELFF.

The gene calls are TRBV27 and TRBJ2-7; maybe TRBD1 (6 bases). This CDR3 contains 14 residues. In germline, CDR1 is MNHEY, CDR2 SMNVEV (reference sequence). The V gene lost 1 base and the J gene lost 3 bases, with 10 bases spanning the gap. The CDR3: CASSLFGQFYEQYF. CDR3 bases: TGTGCCAGCAGTTTATTCGGACAGTTCTACGAGCAGTACTTC.

This clonotype was observed a few times. The chain is built from TRBV12-3 or TRBV12-4 and TRBJ1-6, with D maybe TRBD1 (5 bases). The CDR3 consists of 13 residues. V was cut by 6 bases and J by 11 bases, with 14 bases left in between. The CDR3 reads CASSYSTGAPLHF. In DNA form, the CDR3 reads TGTGCCAGCAGCTACTCAACGGGGGCACCCCTCCACTTT.

This clonotype showed up many times. This sequence joins TRBV24-1 and TRBJ2-3; TRBD1 is a possible D gene (6 bases). Germline V CDR1 and CDR2: KGHDR, SFDVKD. V was pared by 7 bases and J by 1 base, with 14 bases between. CDR3 length equals 15 residues. CDR3 in amino acids: CATSPGQGRTDTQYF. CDR3 nucleotides: TGTGCCACCAGCCCCGGGCAGGGGCGCACAGATACGCAGTATTTT.

This clonotype was picked up a small number of times. The chain recombines TRBV5-1 with TRBJ2-5; TRBD2 agrees at 14 bases. The germline gives CDR1 SGHRS, CDR2 YFSETQ. The J segment lost 2 bases and the V segment lost 4 bases, leaving 7 bases of the junction unmatched. The CDR3 has 17 amino acids. The CDR3 is CASSRTSGRWGQETQYF. In nucleotides, the CDR3 is TGCGCCAGCAGCCGGACTAGCGGGAGGTGGGGACAAGAGACCCAGTACTTC.

The V call is TRBV20-1, the J call TRBJ2-5; 12 bases fit TRBD2. The germline CDR1 and CDR2 sequences are DFQATT and SNEGSKA (reference sequence). Trimming removed 5 bases from V and 3 bases from J; junction bases left unmatched: 7. The CDR3 is 15 amino acids. Here the CDR3 reads CSAFTSGGLKETQYF. CDR3 coding DNA: TGCAGTGCTTTTACTAGCGGGGGGTTGAAAGAGACCCAGTACTTC.

This clonotype was seen a handful of times. The rearrangement links TRBV5-1 to TRBJ2-1, with D uncertain. CDR1 SGHRS and CDR2 YFSETQ come from the germline V gene. Trimming pared 4 bases from V and 7 bases from J, leaving 9 bases between. The length of the CDR3 is 12 residues. CDR3 loop: CASSPPANEQFF. As DNA, the CDR3 is TGCGCCAGCAGCCCCCCGGCAAATGAGCAGTTCTTC.

This clonotype was seen a few times. The V gene is TRBV20-1, the J gene TRBJ2-5, with D hard to call. Germline lookup yields CDR1 DFQATT and CDR2 SNEGSKA (reference sequence). The CDR3 spans 15 residues. The V gene lost 1 base and the J gene lost 5 bases, with 17 bases spanning the gap. CDR3 amino acids: CSARGPEMGKETQYF. In DNA form, the CDR3 reads TGCAGTGCTAGAGGGCCGGAAATGGGGAAGGAGACCCAGTACTTC.

This clonotype was seen a few times. This sequence joins TRBV10-3 and TRBJ2-7; D call uncertain. The CDR3 is made up of 16 amino acids. V dropped 3 bases and J dropped 4 bases, with 19 bases sitting between them. In germline, CDR1 is ENHRY, CDR2 SYGVKD. CDR3 residues: CAISDPRLHPPYEQYF. Written as DNA, the CDR3 is TGTGCCATCAGTGACCCCAGATTACATCCTCCGTACGAGCAGTACTTC.

This sequence joins TRBV7-2 and TRBJ1-2, with TRBD1 identical over 8 bases. The V gene's germline CDR1 is SGHTA and CDR2 FQGNSA. V lost 5 bases and J lost 8; bases outside the gene matches: 7. The CDR3 is 13 amino acids. This chain's CDR3 is CASSAQGAEGYTF. The CDR3 bases are TGTGCCAGCAGCGCCCAGGGGGCTGAAGGCTACACCTTC.

The chain couples TRBV7-9 to TRBJ2-5, with 13 bases that match TRBD2. Germline V lookup: CDR1 SEHNR, CDR2 FQNEAQ (reference sequence). Trimming cost V 5 bases and J 4 bases; bases outside gene matches: 7. CDR3 length: 16 amino acids. For the CDR3, the DNA is TGTGCCAGCAGCCAAGGACTAGCGGGGGCCTCAGAGACCCAGTACTTC. Protein: CASSQGLAGASETQYF.

V and J are TRBV6-5 and TRBJ1-2; D is perhaps TRBD1 (6 bases). The germline V and J ends were trimmed by 6 bases and 3 bases, with 11 bases remaining between them. Germline V gene sequence: CDR1 MNHEY, CDR2 SVGAGI. CDR3 length: 13 amino acids. Here the CDR3 reads CASRQDSYYGYTF. CDR3 DNA sequence: TGTGCCAGCAGGCAGGACAGCTACTATGGCTACACCTTC.

This clonotype was seen a few times. The chain recombines TRBV29-1 with TRBJ2-7, with unresolved D. The V and J ends lost 1 base and 4 bases respectively, with 11 bases between them. In germline, CDR1 is SQVTM, CDR2 ANQGSEA. The CDR3 covers 13 residues. DNA for the CDR3: TGCAGCGTTGAAGGGGCCAACCCTTACGAGCAGTACTTC. It yields the protein CSVEGANPYEQYF.

The chain has TRBV27 and TRBJ2-7, with D possibly TRBD1 on 6 matching bases. This CDR3 has 14 residues. Trimming took off 2 bases at V and 3 bases at J, with 11 bases between the two ends. Germline assignment: CDR1 MNHEY and CDR2 SMNVEV (reference sequence). In DNA, the CDR3 is TGTGCCAGCAGTTTACTCGACAGGTTCTACGAGCAGTACTTC. Its translation is CASSLLDRFYEQYF.

This chain uses TRBV20-1 with TRBJ2-7; D is possibly TRBD2 (6 bases). The CDR3 extends over 13 amino acids. Germline CDR1 reads DFQATT; CDR2 reads SNEGSKA (reference sequence). Trimming stripped 2 bases from V and 9 bases from J, with 17 bases between. DNA of the CDR3: TGCAGTGCTAGACCGGGAGTCTCGACGGGGCAGTACTTC. This codes for CSARPGVSTGQYF.

A few counts support this clonotype. The rearrangement joins TRBV4-3 to TRBJ2-4; 7 bases fit TRBD2. V dropped 0 bases and J dropped 15; count of bases not matched to a gene: 8. CDR3 size: 13 residues. Per germline, CDR1 LGHNA and CDR2 YSLEER. The CDR3 reads CASSQDRAGDRYF. CDR3 in DNA: TGCGCCAGCAGCCAAGATCGGGCGGGAGATCGGTACTTC.

This clonotype was seen more than once but under ten times. This chain joins TRBV5-5 and TRBJ1-1; D remains ambiguous. Germline CDR1 SGHKS, CDR2 YYEKEE (reference sequence). V dropped 3 bases and J dropped 0 bases, with 9 bases sitting between them. The CDR3 length is 14 residues. CDR3: CASSYRGLNTEAFF. The DNA for the CDR3 is TGTGCCAGCAGCTATCGGGGATTGAACACTGAAGCTTTCTTT.

The chain carries TRBV7-2 and TRBJ2-1; D gene unclear. Deletions cut 5 bases from V and 10 bases from J, with 9 bases between. CDR3 length equals 11 residues. Germline-derived CDR1 and CDR2 are SGHTA and FQGNSA. The CDR3 DNA is TGTGCCAGCAGCCAAAGCCAGGAGCAGTTCTTC. Translating gives CASSQSQEQFF.

The CDR3 region has the DNA TGTGCCAGCAGCCGGGACAGGGGCCATTCGTACGAGCAGTACTTC. Translation: CASSRDRGHSYEQYF. The rearrangement uses TRBV6-1 and TRBJ2-7; TRBD1 aligns across 10 bases. CDR3 length: 15 residues. The germline CDR1 and CDR2 sequences are MNHNS and SASEGT. With 6 bases clipped from V and 4 bases from J, the junction kept 9 bases outside the gene matches.

This clonotype has a count of ten or more. The gene calls are TRBV4-3 and TRBJ2-1; TRBD2 might be the D (7 bases). Deletions cut 1 base from V and 15 bases from J, with 25 bases between. CDR1 is LGHNA, CDR2 YSLEER, per germline. This CDR3 is 16 amino acids long. CDR3 region: CASSQGGRLASSARFF. CDR3 nucleotides: TGCGCCAGCAGCCAAGGGGGGCGACTAGCTAGTTCGGCCCGGTTCTTC.

This clonotype turned up a few times. The V gene is TRBV30, the J gene TRBJ2-1; D might be TRBD1 (6 bases). CDR3 length: 12 residues. In germline, CDR1 is GTSNPN, CDR2 SVGIG (reference sequence). The germline V and J ends were trimmed by 1 base and 12 bases, with 13 bases remaining between them. This CDR3 reads CAWSGRGSGQFF. In DNA form, the CDR3 reads TGTGCCTGGAGTGGCAGGGGTTCTGGGCAGTTCTTC.

In its sample, this clonotype was seen many times. The V and J genes are TRBV29-1 and TRBJ2-1; D is uncertain. The CDR3 runs 12 residues. V lost 6 bases to trimming and J lost 2 bases, with 8 bases between them. The germline V gene encodes CDR1 SQVTM and CDR2 ANQGSEA. The CDR3 DNA sequence: TGCAGCGTCTCCCCTACCTACAATGAGCAGTTCTTC. This translates into CSVSPTYNEQFF.